This T cell receptor (beta chain) originates from a study of blood T cell repertoires in COVID-19. In the study overall: Material from acute and convalescent COVID-19 was sourced from the United States, Italy and Spain. In each case, the material was cDNA or gDNA derived from T cells, B-cell-depleted T cells, or PBMCs.

Participants, about 18 to 100 years old, spanned about 26 US areas. Recovered participants had two consecutive negative NP/OP PCR tests, healthcare professional clearance, or symptom resolution. Germline CDR1 reads SGHAT; CDR2 reads FQNNGV. The V gene end was trimmed by 5 bases and the J gene end by 2 bases; junction bases not matched to a gene: 7. The CDR3 length is 15 residues. Assay: immunoSEQ multiplex PCR; the TCRdb copy retains only in-frame clones and omits some. The data contain roughly 180,000 clones, 80% to 90% of them singletons. V usage is TRBV11-2 and J usage is TRBJ2-5, with 8 bases fitting TRBD2. This TCR came from a man aged 35-49 years who had recovered from COVID-19. Sequenced input: PBMCs or T cells enriched from blood (not recorded which). This CDR3 reads CASSASGSPQETQYF. The CDR3, as DNA: TGTGCCAGCAGCGCAAGCGGGAGCCCACAAGAGACCCAGTACTTC.